Listed below are T cell receptor beta chains from one sample, sequenced in a study of cytomegalovirus exposure and HLA in healthy donors. Sequenced by immunoSEQ multiplex PCR; TCRdb stores in-frame clones only, minus some. Among about 120,000 clones listed, 70% to 80% were seen once. Sequencing used PBMCs. The source is a woman in her forties or fifties in good health and CMV-seropositive. The CDR3 runs from the conserved cysteine through the conserved F or W. A D gene is named only where the DNA matches it firmly. Clone sizes are given selectively: once, few, many, or a class where the clone is expanded.

>TRBD1|TRBV2|once|TRBJ2-6
TGTGCCAGCAGCGAGGGACAGGGACTTTATTCTGGGGCCAACGTCCTGACTTTC
CASSEGQGLYSGANVLTF
>TRBD2|TRBV6-6|.|TRBJ2-3
TGTGCCAGCAGACAAGCGGGGGAGAGCACAGATACGCAGTATTTT
CASRQAGESTDTQYF
>TRBD1|TRBV7-9|.|TRBJ2-7
TGTGCCAGCAGCCTAGGACAGGTGGGGGACGAGCAGTACTTC
CASSLGQVGDEQYF
>TRBD2|TRBV4-3|.|TRBJ2-1
TGCGCCAGCAGCCAACTACTAGCGGGAGGGCCAAATGAGCAGTTCTTC
CASSQLLAGGPNEQFF
>.|TRBV7-8|.|TRBJ2-5
TGTGCCAGCAGCTTCATCCCCGGAGAGACCCAGTACTTC
CASSFIPGETQYF
>TRBD1|TRBV4-1|.|TRBJ1-5
TGCGCCAGCAGCCAAGATCACCGACAGGGTCAGCCCCAGCATTTT
CASSQDHRQGQPQHF
>TRBD1|TRBV5-1|.|TRBJ1-6
TGCGCCAGCAGCTTGTTTGACAGGGGGTCGTCTTCACCCCTCCACTTT
CASSLFDRGSSSPLHF
>.|TRBV5-6|few|TRBJ1-3
TGTGCCAGCAGCTTACGAGAGAACTCTGGAAACACCATATATTTT
CASSLRENSGNTIYF
>.|TRBV4-2|.|TRBJ2-7
TGTGCCAGCAGCCAAGATCGGTCCTACGAGCAGTACTTC
CASSQDRSYEQYF
>.|TRBV7-6|.|TRBJ2-3
TGTGCCAGCAGCTCAAGCCGGGACTTCACAGATACGCAGTATTTT
CASSSSRDFTDTQYF
>.|TRBV5-1|.|TRBJ2-7
TGCGCCAGCAAAAAAGTTCTGAGCTCCTACGAGCAGTACTTC
CASKKVLSSYEQYF
>.|TRBV7-2|.|TRBJ2-3
TGTGCCAGCAGCCGCCGACAGTTAACTAGCACAGATACGCAGTATTTT
CASSRRQLTSTDTQYF
>.|TRBV5-6|once|TRBJ1-6
TGTGCCAGCAGTACGGCGGGTGGCAGTTTCGGGAATTCACCCCTCCACTTT
CASSTAGGSFGNSPLHF
>TRBD1|TRBV6-5|.|TRBJ2-7
TGTGCCAGCAGCTCCGGGACAGGGATTTACGAGCAGTACTTC
CASSSGTGIYEQYF
>.|TRBV21-1|.|TRBJ2-7
TGTGCCAGCAGTACTACAGGGGACTTGAAGTACTTC
CASSTTGDLKYF
>.|TRBV28|.|TRBJ1-4
TGTGCCAGCAGGATCGGGAATGAAAAACTGTTTTTT
CASRIGNEKLFF
>.|TRBV15|.|TRBJ1-3
TGTGCCACCAGCAGAATCTCTGTCAACACCATATATTTT
CATSRISVNTIYF
>.|TRBV7-2|.|TRBJ2-2
TGTGCCAGCAGCTTAGCGCCGGGGGCGAACACCGGGGAGCTGTTTTTT
CASSLAPGANTGELFF
>.|TRBV6-4|.|TRBJ2-1
TGTGCCAGCAAACGGGACTGGGGAGACAATGAGCAGTTCTTC
CASKRDWGDNEQFF
>.|TRBV10-3|.|TRBJ2-7
TGTGCCAGCGGGACAGACCTCACCTACGAGCAGTACTTC
CASGTDLTYEQYF
>.|TRBV6-1|.|TRBJ1-2
TGTGCCAGCAGTGCAGCGGCCCGCTCCATCTATGGCTACACCTTC
CASSAAARSIYGYTF
>.|TRBV5-1|.|TRBJ2-5
TGCGCCAGCAGCTTGGACCTAACTTGGGAGACCCAGTACTTC
CASSLDLTWETQYF
>.|TRBV16|.|TRBJ1-5
TGTGCCAGCAGCCAAGAGGGACAATTCAATCAGCCCCAGCATTTT
CASSQEGQFNQPQHF
>.|TRBV4-2|.|TRBJ1-4
TGTGCCAGCAGCCCGGAACAGGATTCCGAAAAACTGTTTTTT
CASSPEQDSEKLFF
>.|TRBV12-2|.|TRBJ2-7
TGTGCAAGTCGCTCGCGACTGACCTACGAGCAGTACTTC
CASRSRLTYEQYF
>.|TRBV2|.|TRBJ2-5
TGTGCCAGCAGTAAATCAGCGTCTCAAGAGACCCAGTACTTC
CASSKSASQETQYF
>TRBD1|TRBV2|once|TRBJ2-4
TGTGCCAGCGGTAGAGACTCCGGACAGGTTCAGTACTTC
CASGRDSGQVQYF
>TRBD2|TRBV7-9|.|TRBJ2-5
TGTGCCAGCAGCCCTAGCGGGAGTACAGAGACCCAGTACTTC
CASSPSGSTETQYF
>.|TRBV18|.|TRBJ2-3
TGTGCCAGCTCACCTGCCGGGTCCATTGGAGATACGCAGTATTTT
CASSPAGSIGDTQYF
>.|TRBV27|.|TRBJ1-2
TGTGCCAGCAGCTCAGGCTTTGATGGCTACACCTTC
CASSSGFDGYTF
>.|TRBV30|.|TRBJ1-2
TGTTCAACTCTCCAACGGGATCTGGGCGAGGTCTATGGCTACACCTTC
CSTLQRDLGEVYGYTF
>.|TRBV4-3|.|TRBJ2-1
TGCGCCAGCAGCCAAGGGATAGCAGGGTCCTACAATGAGCAGTTCTTC
CASSQGIAGSYNEQFF
>.|TRBV5-6|.|TRBJ1-1
TGTGCCAGCAGCTCGGTACAGGGAAACACTGAAGCTTTCTTT
CASSSVQGNTEAFF
>.|TRBV7-2|once|TRBJ2-1
TGTGCCAGCAGCTTAGCGCTGCAGGATGAGCAGTTCTTC
CASSLALQDEQFF
>.|TRBV4-2|few|TRBJ1-3
TGTGCCAGCAGCCAAGATGGGGGCCAGGGGCTGGGAGGAAACACCATATATTTT
CASSQDGGQGLGGNTIYF
>.|TRBV6-1|.|TRBJ1-2
TGTGCCAGCGAGGCTCCGGGACACTTCTATGGCTACACCTTC
CASEAPGHFYGYTF
>.|TRBV4-2|.|TRBJ2-6
TGTGCCAGCAGCCAAGATATAGGGGCTGGGGCCAACGTCCTGACTTTC
CASSQDIGAGANVLTF
>.|TRBV6-1|.|TRBJ1-2
TGTGCCAGCAGTGAAATCCGGGTCTATGGCTACACCTTC
CASSEIRVYGYTF
>.|TRBV27|.|TRBJ1-2
TGTGCCAGCAGTTTATCTCGAGGGTCCTATGGCTACACCTTC
CASSLSRGSYGYTF
>TRBD2|TRBV4-2|.|TRBJ2-7
TGTGCCAGCAGCCATACCGGGACTAGCGGGCAGTACTTC
CASSHTGTSGQYF
>.|TRBV19|.|TRBJ1-2
TGTGCCAGTAGTATGAGGCAGGGGCCCAGCTCTAACTATGGCTACACCTTC
CASSMRQGPSSNYGYTF
>TRBD1|TRBV19|.|TRBJ1-2
TGTGCCAGTAGTACTACAGGGGGCCTCGGCTATGGCTACACCTTC
CASSTTGGLGYGYTF
>.|TRBV30|.|TRBJ1-1
TGCGGCGGGATGAACACTGAAGCTTTCTTT
CGGMNTEAFF
>.|TRBV5-4|.|TRBJ1-2
TGTGCCAGCAGCTCTAGGGGGAGTCGCGGCTACACCTTC
CASSSRGSRGYTF
>.|TRBV19|.|TRBJ2-1
TGTGCCAGTAGTACGATAAGGGGCGGTGAGCAGTTCTTC
CASSTIRGGEQFF
>.|TRBV4-1|many|TRBJ2-6
TGCGCCAGCAGCCAACAGGTGGGACATCCCTCTGGGGCCAACGTCCTGACTTTC
CASSQQVGHPSGANVLTF
>TRBD2|TRBV7-3|few|TRBJ2-1
TGTGCCAGCAGCTTAGAAGAGACTAGCGGGATATCCTACAATGAGCAGTTCTTC
CASSLEETSGISYNEQFF
>.|TRBV9|.|TRBJ2-7
TGTGCCAGCAGCGTAGGGGCGAAACTCGACTCCTACGAGCAGTACTTC
CASSVGAKLDSYEQYF
>.|TRBV29-1|few|TRBJ2-1
TGCAGCGTTGACAGGGACAATGAGCAGTTCTTC
CSVDRDNEQFF